Below, 17 T cell receptor beta chains from the same sample are listed, as sequenced in a study of blood T cell repertoires in COVID-19. Assay used: immunoSEQ multiplex PCR; TCRdb lists only in-frame clones, some missing. The sample consists of almost 50,000 clones, over 80% of them appearing once. Sequencing was done on a sample of peripheral blood. These receptors were obtained from a man aged 50 to 60 with acute or convalescent COVID-19.

This chain joins TRBV14 and TRBJ2-2, with 11 bases aligning to TRBD1. Germline-derived CDR1 and CDR2 are SGHDN and FVKESK. V gave up 3 bases and J gave up 3 bases; unmatched junction bases: 3. The CDR3 consists of 16 residues. CDR3 protein: CASSQRTGGDTGELFF. The CDR3 region has the DNA TGTGCCAGCAGCCAGAGGACAGGGGGCGACACCGGGGAGCTGTTTTTT.

This chain joins TRBV19 and TRBJ2-2, with 7 bases that match TRBD1. J was trimmed by 6 bases and V by 8 bases; bases with no gene match: 9. The germline V gene encodes CDR1 LNHDA and CDR2 SQIVND (reference sequence). CDR3 length: 14 amino acids. The CDR3 loop reads CASWGRGLAGELFF. In DNA, the CDR3 is TGTGCCAGTTGGGGAAGGGGGCTGGCCGGGGAGCTGTTTTTT.

The rearrangement joins TRBV3-1 (or the pseudogene TRBV3-2) to TRBJ1-3; no clear D gene. The CDR3 consists of 15 residues. The V gene's germline CDR1 is LGHDT and CDR2 YNNKEL (reference sequence). Trimming removed 1 base from V and 0 bases from J, with 7 bases in between. This CDR3 is CASSQGLVSGNTIYF. The DNA of the CDR3 is TGTGCCAGCAGCCAAGGACTGGTCTCTGGAAACACCATATATTTT.

This clone was detected a few times. CDR3 in amino acids: CASSTVGGNYNEQFF. The DNA of the CDR3 is TGTGCCAGCAGCACCGTCGGCGGGAACTACAATGAGCAGTTCTTC. V usage is TRBV11-2 and J usage is TRBJ2-1; weak D call: TRBD2 (6 bases). In germline, CDR1 is SGHAT, CDR2 FQNNGV. Between the trimmed V and J ends, which lost 5 bases and 3 bases, there was a span of 14 bases. The CDR3 consists of 15 residues.

The chain uses TRBV18 and TRBJ2-3; D not certain. The CDR3 spans 16 residues. The V gene's germline CDR1 is KGHSH and CDR2 LQKENI. With 0 bases removed from V and 0 bases from J, the gap between germline ends came to 10 bases. In DNA form, the CDR3 reads TGTGCCAGCTCACCACCGGGCTTTGTTAGCACAGATACGCAGTATTTT. Residues: CASSPPGFVSTDTQYF.

This clone has just a few counts. The chain combines TRBV7-2 with TRBJ1-5; D is perhaps TRBD1 (5 bases). CDR1 is SGHTA and CDR2 is FQGNSA in the germline V gene. There are 13 residues in the CDR3. V lost 9 bases, J lost 5 bases, and 14 bases lay in between. The CDR3 DNA reads TGTGCCAGTGGGGGGGGAGGGCATCAGCCCCAGCATTTT. Protein: CASGGGGHQPQHF.

The genes are TRBV4-2 and TRBJ1-5; TRBD1 might be the D (5 bases). V lost 1 base to trimming and J lost 3 bases, with 10 bases between them. Germline V gene sequence: CDR1 LGHNA, CDR2 YNFKEQ. This CDR3 comprises 15 residues. CDR3 in amino acids: CASSQVGGANQPQHF. The CDR3 DNA follows: TGTGCCAGCAGCCAAGTGGGCGGGGCCAATCAGCCCCAGCATTTT.

The chain recombines TRBV12-3 or TRBV12-4 with TRBJ2-5; tentative D call: TRBD2 (6 bases). The CDR3 loop spans 12 amino acids. V lost 3 bases, J lost 5 bases, and 7 bases lay in between. The CDR3 coding sequence is TGTGCCAGCAGTTTTAGCGGCGAGACCCAGTACTTC. It is translated as CASSFSGETQYF.

The chain employs TRBV30 and TRBJ1-5; tentatively, D is TRBD1 (6 bases). The CDR3 runs to 14 residues. Germline-derived CDR1 and CDR2 are GTSNPN and SVGIG (reference sequence). Trimming shortened V by 2 bases and J by 5 bases, and 13 bases separated the two germline ends. CDR3 DNA sequence: TGTGCCTGGAGTCAGTGGGACACCGATCAGCCCCAGCATTTT. Encoded protein: CAWSQWDTDQPQHF.

The rearrangement uses TRBV4-1 and TRBJ2-5; D is undetermined. CDR3 length: 16 residues. Per the germline V gene, CDR1 is MGHRA and CDR2 is YSYEKL. Trimming pared 0 bases from V and 3 bases from J, leaving 14 bases between. Written as DNA, the CDR3 is TGCGCCAGCAGCCAAGATGGTGGAGCCGGTGAAGAGACCCAGTACTTC. Its translation: CASSQDGGAGEETQYF.

Details on this clone: Compared with germline, one end of the junction differs, possibly owing to a read error. The rearrangement links TRBV6-7 to TRBJ1-1; D is possibly TRBD1 (6 bases). TRBV6-7 is noted as an ORF with a role that remains uncertain. The CDR3 length is 10 residues. The CDR3 region is CASPIRQARF. Written as DNA, the CDR3 is TGTGCCAGCCCCATCCGACAGGCTCGCTTT.

The chain combines TRBV4-3 with TRBJ2-3; D is unclear. V lost 0 bases and J lost 0, with 10 bases in between. This CDR3 is 16 amino acids long. Per germline, CDR1 LGHNA and CDR2 YSLEER. The CDR3 coding sequence is TGCGCCAGCAGCCAAGAAGGAGCTCATAGCACAGATACGCAGTATTTT. This encodes CASSQEGAHSTDTQYF.

The DNA for the CDR3 is TGTGCCAGCAGTTTCACAACTAATGAAAAACTGTTTTTT. Its protein is CASSFTTNEKLFF. The genes are TRBV7-9 and TRBJ1-4; D remains ambiguous. CDR3 size: 13 residues. Trimming took 6 bases from V and 0 from J, leaving 5 bases between them. Germline-derived CDR1 and CDR2 are SEHNR and FQNEAQ (reference sequence). Variable domain in full (rest from reference TRBV7-9 and TRBJ1-4): DTGVSQNPRHKITKRGQNVTFRCDPISEHNRLYWYRQTLGQGPEFLTYFQNEAQLEKSRLLSDRFSAERPKGSFSTLEIQRTEQGDSAMYLCASSFTTNEKLFFGSGTQLSVL.

This clone has only one observation. The chain employs TRBV28 and TRBJ2-7; 9 positions agree with TRBD2. The V and J ends lost 6 bases and 4 bases, in that order; junction bases with no gene match: 7. The CDR3 loop spans 14 amino acids. The V gene's germline CDR1 is MDHEN and CDR2 SYDVKM. The DNA for the CDR3 is TGTGCCAGCAGCCCGGGACTAGCCAGGTACGAGCAGTACTTC. Translating gives CASSPGLARYEQYF.

This clone was counted once. The chain recombines TRBV27 with TRBJ2-1; D is perhaps TRBD2 (6 bases). V lost 1 base and J lost 6, with 7 bases in between. CDR1 is MNHEY and CDR2 is SMNVEV in the germline V gene (reference sequence). The CDR3 runs to 13 residues. CDR3 residues: CASSLFSGNEQFF. The CDR3 DNA is TGTGCCAGCAGTTTATTTAGCGGCAATGAGCAGTTCTTC.

There are a few counts of this clone. This chain joins TRBV9 and TRBJ2-1; no definite D call. CDR3 size: 15 residues. The germline V gene has CDR1 SGDLS and CDR2 YYNGEE. Trimming took off 1 base at V and 0 bases at J, with 8 bases between the two ends. Written as DNA, the CDR3 is TGTGCCAGCAGCGTAAGCGAAAGCTCCTACAATGAGCAGTTCTTC. This encodes CASSVSESSYNEQFF.

This rearrangement joins TRBV7-7 to TRBJ2-1; 10 bases agree with TRBD2. CDR1 and CDR2 from the germline V gene are SSHAT and FNYEAQ (reference sequence). CDR3 size: 17 residues. Trimming at V came to 6 bases and at J to 7 bases, leaving 15 bases not matched to a gene. CDR3 nucleotides: TGTGCCAGCAGTGACGGCTTAGCGGGGGGTCTTTTGAATGAGCAGTTCTTC. It codes for CASSDGLAGGLLNEQFF.